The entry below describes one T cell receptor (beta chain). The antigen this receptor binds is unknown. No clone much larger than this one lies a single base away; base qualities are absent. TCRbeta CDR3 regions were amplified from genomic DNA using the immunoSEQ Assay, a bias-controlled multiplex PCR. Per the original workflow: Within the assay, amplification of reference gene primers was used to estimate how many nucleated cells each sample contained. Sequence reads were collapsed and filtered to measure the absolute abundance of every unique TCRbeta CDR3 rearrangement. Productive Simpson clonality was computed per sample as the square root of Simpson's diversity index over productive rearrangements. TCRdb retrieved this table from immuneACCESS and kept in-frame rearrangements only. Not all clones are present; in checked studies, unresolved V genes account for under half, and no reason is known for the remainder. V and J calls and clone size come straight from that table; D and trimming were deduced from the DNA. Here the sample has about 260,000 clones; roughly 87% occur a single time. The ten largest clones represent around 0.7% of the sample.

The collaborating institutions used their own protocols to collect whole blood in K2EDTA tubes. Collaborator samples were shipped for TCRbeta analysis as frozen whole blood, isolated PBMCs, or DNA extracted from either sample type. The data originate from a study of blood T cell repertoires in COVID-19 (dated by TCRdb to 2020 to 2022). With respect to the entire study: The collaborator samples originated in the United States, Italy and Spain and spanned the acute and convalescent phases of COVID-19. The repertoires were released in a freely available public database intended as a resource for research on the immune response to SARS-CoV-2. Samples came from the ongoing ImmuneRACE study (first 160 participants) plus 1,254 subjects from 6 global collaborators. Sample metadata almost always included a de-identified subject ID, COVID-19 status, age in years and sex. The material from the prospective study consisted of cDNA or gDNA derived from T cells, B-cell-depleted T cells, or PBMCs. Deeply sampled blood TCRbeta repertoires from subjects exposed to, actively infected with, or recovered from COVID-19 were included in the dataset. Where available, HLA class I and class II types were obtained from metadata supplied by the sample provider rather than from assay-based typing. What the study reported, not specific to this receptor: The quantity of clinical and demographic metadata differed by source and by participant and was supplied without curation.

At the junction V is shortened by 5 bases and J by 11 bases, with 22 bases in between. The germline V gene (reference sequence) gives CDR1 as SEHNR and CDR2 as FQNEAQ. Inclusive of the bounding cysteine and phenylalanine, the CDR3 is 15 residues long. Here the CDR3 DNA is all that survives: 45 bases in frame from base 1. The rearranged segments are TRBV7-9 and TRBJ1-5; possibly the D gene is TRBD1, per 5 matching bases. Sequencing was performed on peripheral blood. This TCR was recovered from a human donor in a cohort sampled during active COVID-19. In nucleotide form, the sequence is TGTGCCAGCAGCCCTTCTACAGGCGCACAATCGGCCCAGCATTTT. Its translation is CASSPSTGAQSAQHF.